This TCR beta chain was identified during a study of shared clonotypes between healthy human individuals (dated by TCRdb to 2018 to 2020). In terms of the full investigation: Two women and a few men aged 18 to 49 years were included in the cohort. For each donor, CD4 naive and CD4 memory were each given three plates, CD8 naive was given two plates, and CD8 memory was given one plate. To estimate repertoire size and how much clonotype sharing occurs between individuals, the study deeply sequenced the blood TCR repertoires of five healthy adults. To increase sequencing depth and limit assay-specific biases, TCR repertoire library preparation and sequencing were carried out by different laboratories using diverse techniques. Per donor, leukapheresis produced somewhere between about 0.9 and 9.5 billion PBMCs.

TCR CDR3 regions were amplified from genomic DNA by multiplex PCR using the deep immunoSEQ assay. Extracted genomic DNA from each cell subset was distributed evenly across all wells of several immunoSEQ 96-well plates, and each plate was treated as a replicate. For sorted subsets, 200 to 250 ng genomic DNA, equal to 30,000 to 35,000 T cell genomes, was loaded into each replicate PCR. The purified libraries were quantified using a Qubit 3.0 fluorometer, sized with a Bioanalyzer 2100, and then quantified again using the KAPA Library Quantification kit. A separate single-read 150-cycle Illumina NextSeq 550 flow cell was used to sequence each immunoSEQ 96-well plate. The authors' pipeline ran thus. Because the immunoSEQ output held only junctional sequences and lacked quality scores, the filtering could not match the filtering applied to full-length reads. Sequences were annotated with PyIR, a Python wrapper for IgBLAST v1.9, using IMGT germline references to assign V/J genes and CDR3. Reads were filtered out if the reads had weak V/J assignments (E-value above 1e-6), no CDR3, stop codons, out-of-frame junctions, or ambiguous translated residues. V3J clonotypes were defined as sequences sharing the same inferred V gene, J gene, and CDR3 amino acid sequence. To compute the percentage overlap between repertoires, the number of shared unique clonotypes was divided by the size of the smaller repertoire. Repertoire richness was assessed with RTK rarefaction, the Chao1 estimator, and Recon v2.1 estimates of unobserved clonotypes. OLGA was used to compute generation probabilities for all TCRbeta clonotypes that the gDNA method yielded from a handful of donors. TCRdb took this table from immuneACCESS and kept in-frame rearrangements with V and J called. Such tables lack part of the clones; where checked against another copy, unresolved V genes explain under half of the gap, and the rest is unexplained. V and J calls and clone size are as listed in that table; D and trimming were resolved from the DNA. A total of around 2.1 million clones appear in this sample, 90% to 95% of them only once. Over 1.5% of the sample is taken by the ten largest.

The CDR3 runs 14 residues from the cysteine to the phenylalanine. Left in the record is the CDR3 DNA by itself, 42 bases read in frame from the first base. Cut back by 1 base and 10 bases, the V and J ends lie 14 bases apart. CDR1 LGHNA and CDR2 YSLEER are derived from the germline V gene. CD8 naive samples consisted of CD45RO-negative cells that were positively selected for CCR7, yielding a CD45RA+CCR7+ population without TemRA cells. The donors were healthy, HIV-negative adults who had no recently reported acute infections or vaccinations. Only Caucasian adults living in Nashville, Tennessee, USA were represented among the donors. After blood collection by leukapheresis, PBMCs were isolated using Ficoll-Histopaque density gradient centrifugation and then cryopreserved in the vapor phase of liquid nitrogen. Analytical flow cytometry was used to check the purity and quantity of each magnetically sorted T cell population. Each sorted fraction had its genomic DNA isolated and then quantified by UV absorbance on a Nanodrop 2000c.

The research as a whole found: Only blood was sampled, and tissue TCR repertoires likely differ from those in blood. Compared with non-shared clonotypes, the clonotypes found in all four sorted-subset donors had higher generation probabilities. Pairwise subsampling led to the expectation that sequencing depth would affect the degree of clonotype sharing among donors. Sharing across several donors was observed for 4.5% to 6.5% of naive CD4, over 3% of naive CD8, 2% to 2.5% of memory CD4, and about 0.38% of memory CD8 clonotypes. Estimated clonotype richness was generally larger for naive than for memory subsets. Rarefaction of sorted-subset datasets indicated incomplete sequencing despite the large sequencing depth. The small number of donors limited the genetic and exposure-history diversity represented.

About this clone itself: Its target antigen remains unknown. No much larger clone exists at a distance of one base, and base qualities are not known.

Sequences were obtained from naive CD8+ T cells from PBMCs. Interpreted using the paper, the cell subset or site label stands for: CD45RA+CCR7+. The rearrangement joined TRBV4-3 to TRBJ2-1, with the D gene uncertain. The clonotype was recovered from a man in his late teens or twenties in good health. Some clones in this sample may be carry-over from other donors' samples. CDR3 loop: CASSQGLGPAEQFF. The bases are TGCGCCAGCAGCCAAGGTTTGGGCCCGGCCGAGCAGTTCTTC.